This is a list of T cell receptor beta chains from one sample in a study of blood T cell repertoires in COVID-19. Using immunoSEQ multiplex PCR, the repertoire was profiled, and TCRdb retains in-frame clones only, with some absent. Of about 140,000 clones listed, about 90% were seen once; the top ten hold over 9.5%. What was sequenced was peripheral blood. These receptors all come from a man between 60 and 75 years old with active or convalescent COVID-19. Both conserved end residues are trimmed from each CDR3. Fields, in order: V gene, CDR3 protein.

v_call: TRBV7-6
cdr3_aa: ASSMGLAGVGETQY

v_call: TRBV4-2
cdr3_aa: ASTPQGANEKLF

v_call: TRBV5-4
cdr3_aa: ASSQDSTRGSYEQY

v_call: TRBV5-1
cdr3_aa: ASSSNQGAGNTIY

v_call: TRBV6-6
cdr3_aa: ASDLTSGSYEQY

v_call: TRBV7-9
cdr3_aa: ASSPLAGGSYNEQF

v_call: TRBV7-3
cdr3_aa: ASSLTGASNEQF

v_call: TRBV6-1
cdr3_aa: ASSEARGTAVNQPQH

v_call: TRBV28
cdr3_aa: ASSLDPDYQPQH

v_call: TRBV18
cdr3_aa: ASSPRQGEAF

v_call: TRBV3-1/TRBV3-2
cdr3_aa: ASSYGNEEY

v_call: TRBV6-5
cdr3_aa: ASSYSAGQGADTQY

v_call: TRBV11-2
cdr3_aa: ASSLQYLNTEAF

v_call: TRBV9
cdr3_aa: ASSSPRATSGAYNEQF

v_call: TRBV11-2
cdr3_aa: ASSLDSQHPSYNEQF

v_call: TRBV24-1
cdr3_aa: ATSDSSRAPGTEAF

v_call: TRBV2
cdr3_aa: ASTYTDTQY